This T cell receptor beta chain appears in the sequencing data of a study of identical twins. Findings of the study overall: The more abundant beta clonotypes in cord blood had fewer insertions, and memory repertoires did not show this.

About this clonotype: Its antigen is currently unknown.

Deletions cut 3 bases from V and 4 bases from J, with 16 bases between. The V gene's germline CDR1 is MNHEY and CDR2 SMNVEV (reference sequence). The CDR3 totals 15 residues. TCRdb re-called the 5' RACE reads with MiXCR, one entry per CDR3 protein. The sample contains roughly 1.6 million distinct CDR3 sequences, more than 30% of which appear only once. The sample consisted of cord blood. This TCR was sampled from a newborn girl in good health. V is TRBV27 and J is TRBJ2-7; D might be TRBD1 (6 bases). The CDR3 sequence: CASSLGAFLGYEQYF. As DNA, the CDR3 is TGTGCCAGCAGTTTGGGGGCCTTCCTGGGGTACGAGCAGTACTTC.